This is a list of T cell receptor beta chains from one sample in a study of T cell responses to AZD1222 COVID-19 vaccine. Assay: immunoSEQ multiplex PCR; the TCRdb copy retains only in-frame clones and omits some. Seen here are around 100,000 clones, 70% to 90% observed once, and the top ten hold over 15%. Sequencing was performed on peripheral blood, taken on day 0 of AZD1222 vaccination. Receptors were obtained from an adult in good health. Each CDR3 is given with its conserved first and last residue. A D gene is named only where the DNA matches it firmly. Not every row has a clone size; where given, it reads once, few, many or a size class.

d_gene	v_gene	j_gene	abundance	CDR3nt	CDR3aa
.	TRBV27	TRBJ1-2	few	TGTGCCAGCAGTGGGGGGCTGGACTATTTTTATGGCTACACCTTC	CASSGGLDYFYGYTF
.	TRBV5-1	TRBJ2-3	.	TGCGCCAGCAGCTTGGGCCCTACAGATACGCAGTATTTT	CASSLGPTDTQYF
.	TRBV5-1	TRBJ2-7	once	TGCGCCAGCAGCTTCGAGTGGGGGGTCTCCTACGAGCAGTACTTC	CASSFEWGVSYEQYF
.	TRBV6-5	TRBJ1-5	.	TGTGCCAGCAGCGCATCGGAACCCCAGCATTTT	CASSASEPQHF
.	TRBV2	TRBJ1-5	.	TGTGCCAGCAGTGAAGCGCCTCCGGAAGGTCAGCCCCAGCATTTT	CASSEAPPEGQPQHF
TRBD1	TRBV19	TRBJ1-5	.	TGTGCCAGTAGTATGGGACAGGGAATCGTGGGCAATCAGCCCCAGCATTTT	CASSMGQGIVGNQPQHF
.	TRBV11-2	TRBJ2-3	.	TGTGCCAGCAGCCGAAATGCAGTTTTGGCAGATACGCAGTATTTT	CASSRNAVLADTQYF
.	TRBV5-4	TRBJ1-2	.	TGTGCCAGCAGCGTACAGGGTATCCGTGGCTACACCTTC	CASSVQGIRGYTF
TRBD1	TRBV4-1	TRBJ1-1	.	TGCGCCAGCAGCTCGAACAGGGGGCCCCGTTCGGCCGTTGAAGCTTTCTTT	CASSSNRGPRSAVEAFF
.	TRBV19	TRBJ1-1	.	TGTGCCAGTATTGCTTCCGGGTTAGGTGGCACTGAAGCTTTCTTT	CASIASGLGGTEAFF
.	TRBV7-9	TRBJ1-2	.	TGTGCCACCGGTACCCGGCTACAGGGCTATGGCTACACCTTC	CATGTRLQGYGYTF
TRBD1	TRBV5-4	TRBJ1-4	.	TGTGCCAGCAGCTCCGACAGGGGGCAGACTAATGAAAAACTGTTTTTT	CASSSDRGQTNEKLFF
TRBD1	TRBV5-1	TRBJ2-7	.	TGCGCCAGCAGCTCACCAGGACAGGGGGCCAACGAGCAGTACTTC	CASSSPGQGANEQYF
.	TRBV3-1/TRBV3-2	TRBJ2-1	.	TGTGCCAGCAGCCAAGAAAGAGGAGACAGGTACAATGAGCAGTTCTTC	CASSQERGDRYNEQFF
.	TRBV7-9	TRBJ2-7	.	TGTGCCAGCAGCTTAAGTGGTCCCTACGAGCAGTACTTC	CASSLSGPYEQYF
.	TRBV28	TRBJ2-2	.	TGTGCCAGCGGAGAGTATTGGGAAACCGGGGAGCTGTTTTTT	CASGEYWETGELFF
.	TRBV6-6	TRBJ1-1	once	TGTGCCAGCAGTTACTCGGGGGGCGCGGGGACTGAAGCTTTCTTT	CASSYSGGAGTEAFF
.	TRBV19	TRBJ2-7	.	TGTGCCAGTAGTACGTCGGGACACCGCTACGAGCAGTACTTC	CASSTSGHRYEQYF
.	TRBV7-9	TRBJ2-1	few	TGTGCCAGCAGCCACAGTTTAAATTATGGTAATGAGCAGTTCTTC	CASSHSLNYGNEQFF
.	TRBV5-4	TRBJ1-1	once	TGTGCCAGCAGCCCTGTTGCGAACACTGAAGCTTTCTTT	CASSPVANTEAFF
.	TRBV21-1	TRBJ1-1	.	TGTGCCAGCATTAACAGGGGTCTGAACACTGAAGCTTTCTTT	CASINRGLNTEAFF
TRBD2	TRBV5-1	TRBJ2-1	.	TGCGCCAGCAGCTTGGGCTCCAGGACTAGCGGGGGGGCATCTGAGCAGTTCTTC	CASSLGSRTSGGASEQFF
TRBD1	TRBV19	TRBJ2-7	.	TGTGCCAGTAGTATAGTGACAGGGTTCCACGAGCAGTACTTC	CASSIVTGFHEQYF
.	TRBV30	TRBJ1-4	.	TGTGCCTGGAGTGTACAAAGGGAACTGTTTTTT	CAWSVQRELFF
TRBD1	TRBV3-1/TRBV3-2	TRBJ2-1	few	TGTGCCAGCAGCCCCCCTGGACAGGGGAAATACAATGAGCAGTTCTTC	CASSPPGQGKYNEQFF
.	TRBV6-1	TRBJ2-5	.	TGTGCCAGCAGTGACAGGAGCGGGACCCAGTACTTC	CASSDRSGTQYF
.	TRBV27	TRBJ1-2	.	TGTGCCAGCAGTTTATCAGTCCCCATCGACGGTACCTGGGGCTACACCTTC	CASSLSVPIDGTWGYTF
.	TRBV4-1	TRBJ1-2	.	TGCGCCAGCAGCCAAGCGGGGGCGTCTTATGCCTCTCGGGGCTACACCTTC	CASSQAGASYASRGYTF
.	TRBV29-1	TRBJ1-2	.	TGCAGCGTGGATCCGGGATCTGGCTACACCTTC	CSVDPGSGYTF
.	TRBV6-4	TRBJ2-3	.	TGTGCCAGCAGTGAATTTGGGGGGGCTAGCACAGATACGCAGTATTTT	CASSEFGGASTDTQYF
.	TRBV6-6	TRBJ2-2	.	TGTGCCAGCACAGACGACAGGAGGGCGAACACCGGGGAGCTGTTTTTT	CASTDDRRANTGELFF
TRBD2	TRBV14	TRBJ2-1	.	TGTGCCAGCAGCCATCCGGGACTAATTTACAATGAGCAGTTCTTC	CASSHPGLIYNEQFF
.	TRBV5-1	TRBJ1-1	.	TGCGCCAGCAGCTTTTCGGGGCCAGACACTGAAGCTTTCTTT	CASSFSGPDTEAFF
.	TRBV9	TRBJ1-2	.	TGTGCCAGCAGCGAAGGGAACTATGGCTACACCTTC	CASSEGNYGYTF
.	TRBV27	TRBJ1-2	.	TGTGCCAGCAGTTTTTCCGGGACATCTAGCTATGGCTACACCTTC	CASSFSGTSSYGYTF
.	TRBV13	TRBJ1-2	.	TGTGCCAGCAGCCCAAGGGGCAGTGGCTACACCTTC	CASSPRGSGYTF
.	TRBV5-6	TRBJ1-4	.	TGTGCCAGCAGCTTGAGTCCAGGGGCAACTAATGAAAAACTGTTTTTT	CASSLSPGATNEKLFF
TRBD1	TRBV19	TRBJ2-3	.	TGTGCCAGTAGACTAACAGGGGCAGATACGCAGTATTTT	CASRLTGADTQYF
.	TRBV5-1	TRBJ1-1	once	TGCGCCAGCAGCCTCCTAGGGGAAGCTTTCTTT	CASSLLGEAFF
.	TRBV7-2	TRBJ2-3	.	TGTGCCAGCAGCCCCTGGATAGTGGGGGCGGGGCACAGCACGCAGTATTTT	CASSPWIVGAGHSTQYF
.	TRBV6-5	TRBJ2-6	.	TGTGCCAGCAGCCCCAGGGTTTCTGGGGCCAACGTCCTGACTTTC	CASSPRVSGANVLTF